This is a list of T cell receptor beta chains from one sample in a study of blood T cell repertoires in COVID-19. Some clones are missing from TCRdb's copy, which holds only in-frame ones; the method was immunoSEQ multiplex PCR. The table records 200,000 or so clones, around 84% of them present only once. What was sequenced was peripheral blood. These TCRs come from a human donor in a cohort sampled during active COVID-19. Both conserved end residues are part of each CDR3. The order of the fields is V gene, J gene, D gene, clone size, CDR3 protein, CDR3 DNA. The D gene is left open where the match is weak. Rows may omit the clone size; those that give it use once, few, many or a size class.

TRBV5-5	TRBJ2-5	.	once	CASSLASGLSQETQYF	TGTGCCAGCAGCTTGGCTTCAGGGTTAAGCCAAGAGACCCAGTACTTC
TRBV2	TRBJ2-3	.	.	CASRDVDYASTDTQYF	TGTGCCAGTAGGGATGTGGACTATGCTAGCACAGATACGCAGTATTTT
TRBV20-1	TRBJ1-2	.	.	CSAPQIRGYTF	TGCAGTGCTCCTCAGATTCGTGGCTACACCTTC
TRBV2	TRBJ1-5	TRBD1	few	CASRQNLGQYQPQHF	TGTGCCAGCAGGCAAAACTTGGGACAGTATCAGCCCCAGCATTTT
TRBV10-1	TRBJ1-2	.	.	CASSESRGLGESYGYTF	TGCGCCAGCAGTGAGTCGAGAGGGCTCGGGGAGTCCTATGGCTACACCTTC
TRBV28	TRBJ2-2	.	.	CASSGSAPWTGELFF	TGTGCCAGCAGTGGCAGCGCACCTTGGACCGGGGAGCTGTTTTTT
TRBV11-2	TRBJ2-2	.	.	CASSLDLMGLGTGELFF	TGTGCCAGCAGCTTAGATCTCATGGGGCTCGGCACCGGGGAGCTGTTTTTT
TRBV6-6	TRBJ2-4	TRBD2	.	CASSQRAGGPVIQYF	TGTGCCAGCAGTCAGAGGGCGGGAGGGCCGGTCATTCAGTACTTC
TRBV19	TRBJ1-2	.	.	CASSLSRGNYGYTF	TGTGCCAGTAGCCTCAGTCGAGGCAACTATGGCTACACCTTC
TRBV6-5	TRBJ2-3	TRBD2	.	CAIQDGTTRTDTQYF	TGTGCCATCCAGGACGGGACTACGCGCACAGATACGCAGTATTTT
TRBV12-3/TRBV12-4	TRBJ2-1	TRBD1	.	CASSLQGANEQFF	TGTGCCAGCAGTTTACAGGGGGCTAATGAGCAGTTCTTC
TRBV29-1	TRBJ1-4	TRBD1	.	CSVRDRVSRGEKLFF	TGCAGCGTTAGGGACAGGGTTTCTCGGGGTGAAAAACTGTTTTTT
TRBV5-4	TRBJ1-1	.	.	CASSLLHMNTEAFF	TGTGCCAGCAGCTTGTTACACATGAACACTGAAGCTTTCTTT
TRBV28	TRBJ1-5	.	.	CASSSEERLRQPQHF	TGTGCCAGCAGTTCTGAGGAGCGACTCCGTCAGCCCCAGCATTTT
TRBV2	TRBJ2-1	TRBD1	once	CASSDEGQGYNEQFF	TGTGCCAGCAGTGACGAGGGACAGGGATACAATGAGCAGTTCTTC
TRBV29-1	TRBJ2-7	TRBD2	.	CSVGLVFHEQYF	TGCAGCGTGGGACTAGTATTCCACGAGCAGTACTTC
TRBV3-1/TRBV3-2	TRBJ1-1	.	.	CASSPEGWHTEAFF	TGTGCCAGCAGCCCCGAGGGTTGGCACACTGAAGCTTTCTTT
TRBV30	TRBJ1-6	TRBD1	.	CAWSVQGRQGNSPLHF	TGTGCCTGGAGTGTACAAGGGAGACAGGGGAATTCACCCCTCCACTTT
TRBV6-6	TRBJ1-6	TRBD1	few	CASTLLGTENSPLHF	TGTGCCAGCACCCTTCTTGGGACAGAGAATTCACCCCTCCACTTT
TRBV20-1	TRBJ2-7	.	.	CSASFRPDSPIYEQYF	TGCAGTGCTAGTTTTCGTCCGGACAGCCCGATCTACGAGCAGTACTTC
TRBV11-2	TRBJ2-7	.	.	CASSYAPPSRERKPYEQYF	TGTGCCAGCAGCTACGCACCCCCCTCTCGGGAGCGAAAACCCTACGAGCAGTACTTC
TRBV28	TRBJ1-1	.	.	CASSNPRGGVGWDAFF	TGTGCCAGCAGTAACCCTCGGGGGGGGGTCGGTTGGGATGCTTTCTTT
TRBV4-1	TRBJ1-2	.	.	CASSQDRGRAIAYTF	TGCGCCAGCAGCCAAGATCGCGGCAGAGCTATTGCCTACACCTTC
TRBV18	TRBJ2-1	.	once	CASSPRGGLINEQFF	TGTGCCAGCTCACCACGGGGGGGGCTTATCAATGAGCAGTTCTTC
TRBV18	TRBJ1-1	.	.	CASSPVTVNTEAFF	TGTGCCAGCTCACCCGTGACAGTGAACACTGAAGCTTTCTTT
TRBV7-6	TRBJ2-1	TRBD1	.	CASSFSPGAGGREQFF	TGTGCCAGCAGCTTCAGCCCCGGGGCAGGGGGACGTGAGCAGTTCTTC
TRBV3-1/TRBV3-2	TRBJ1-2	TRBD1	few	CASSMTGNYGYTF	TGTGCCAGCAGCATGACAGGGAACTATGGCTACACCTTC
TRBV28	TRBJ2-1	TRBD2	.	CASSLLAGRSQFF	TGTGCCAGCAGCCTACTAGCGGGGCGCTCCCAGTTCTTC
TRBV25-1	TRBJ2-3	.	.	CASGTSTDTQYF	TGTGCCAGCGGTACTAGCACAGATACGCAGTATTTT
TRBV29-1	TRBJ1-4	.	.	CSVRQNNEKLFF	TGCAGCGTTCGACAGAACAATGAAAAACTGTTTTTT
TRBV6-5	TRBJ2-2	.	.	CASSRPGGRSGELFF	TGTGCCAGCAGTCGCCCCGGGGGGCGTAGCGGGGAGCTGTTTTTT
TRBV30	TRBJ1-1	.	.	CAWSPQGFRAFF	TGTGCCTGGAGCCCCCAGGGGTTCCGGGCTTTCTTT
TRBV2	TRBJ1-1	.	.	CASSNLYTEAFF	TGTGCCAGCAGTAACCTATACACTGAAGCTTTCTTT
TRBV5-8	TRBJ2-1	TRBD1	few	CASLTGSFYNEQFF	TGTGCCAGCCTGACAGGGAGTTTCTACAATGAGCAGTTCTTC
TRBV7-2	TRBJ1-1	.	few	CASSSTGLYTEAFF	TGTGCCAGCAGCTCTACAGGGCTATACACTGAAGCTTTCTTT
TRBV19	TRBJ1-1	.	.	CASSSSPGRRPNTEAFF	TGTGCCAGTAGTTCCAGTCCAGGCAGGAGGCCGAACACTGAAGCTTTCTTT
TRBV27	TRBJ1-6	.	.	CASSLVSQGDSPLHF	TGTGCCAGCAGTTTAGTGTCACAGGGTGATTCACCCCTCCACTTT
TRBV19	TRBJ1-1	.	.	CASSPVNTEAFF	TGTGCCAGTAGCCCCGTAAACACTGAAGCTTTCTTT
TRBV7-8	TRBJ2-1	TRBD2	.	CASGVAREGSNEQFF	TGTGCCAGCGGTGTGGCCAGGGAGGGTTCCAATGAGCAGTTCTTC
TRBV6-1	TRBJ1-2	.	.	CASSEAATGYGYTF	TGTGCCAGCAGTGAAGCGGCGACAGGCTATGGCTACACCTTC
TRBV4-1	TRBJ2-1	.	.	CASSQVRGSYNEQFF	TGCGCCAGCAGCCAAGTTAGGGGCTCCTACAATGAGCAGTTCTTC
TRBV6-6	TRBJ1-5	TRBD1	.	CASTSQTGGSNQPQHF	TGTGCCAGCACCTCCCAGACAGGGGGTAGCAATCAGCCCCAGCATTTT
TRBV18	TRBJ2-7	.	few	CASSPATGASYEQYF	TGTGCCAGCTCACCTGCGACAGGTGCCTCCTACGAGCAGTACTTC
TRBV28	TRBJ1-5	.	.	CASKGDQPQHF	TGTGCCAGCAAGGGGGACCAGCCCCAGCATTTT
TRBV5-5	TRBJ2-1	TRBD1	.	CASSLDRGDYNEQFF	TGTGCCAGCAGCTTGGACAGGGGGGACTACAATGAGCAGTTCTTC
TRBV28	TRBJ1-3	.	.	CASSFGSSGNTIYF	TGTGCCAGCAGTTTCGGGAGCTCTGGAAACACCATATATTTT
TRBV7-9	TRBJ2-2	TRBD1	.	CASSLRTGTGELFF	TGTGCCAGCAGCTTACGGACAGGGACCGGGGAGCTGTTTTTT
TRBV7-3	TRBJ2-1	.	.	CASSLTPGYNEQFF	TGTGCCAGCAGCTTAACGCCGGGCTACAATGAGCAGTTCTTC
TRBV10-3	TRBJ2-5	TRBD2	.	CAISDDLASGQETQYF	TGTGCCATCAGTGATGATCTGGCTAGCGGACAAGAGACCCAGTACTTC
TRBV19	TRBJ1-5	.	.	CASSRGVGSNQPQHF	TGTGCCAGTAGTAGGGGAGTCGGGAGCAATCAGCCCCAGCATTTT
TRBV19	TRBJ2-3	.	.	CASSPGGGVTQYF	TGTGCCAGTAGCCCTGGGGGGGGCGTTACGCAGTATTTT
TRBV5-1	TRBJ2-2	TRBD1	.	CASSGQGGGGELFF	TGCGCCAGCAGTGGACAGGGGGGCGGCGGGGAGCTGTTTTTT
TRBV19	TRBJ2-2	.	.	CAASGQTGSGELFF	TGTGCCGCGAGCGGGCAGACGGGATCCGGGGAGCTGTTTTTT
TRBV4-1	TRBJ2-5	.	.	CASSQGEYQETQYF	TGCGCCAGCAGCCAAGGGGAGTACCAAGAGACCCAGTACTTC
TRBV27	TRBJ1-2	.	.	CASSVRGDYGYTF	TGTGCCAGCAGTGTCAGGGGAGACTATGGCTACACCTTC
TRBV6-4	TRBJ1-2	.	.	CATRGGGNYGYTF	TGTGCCACCCGCGGGGGGGGAAACTATGGCTACACCTTC
TRBV7-2	TRBJ1-2	.	once	CASSPPFGVRGYTF	TGTGCCAGCAGCCCCCCGTTCGGGGTGCGAGGCTACACCTTC
TRBV14	TRBJ2-5	TRBD2	.	CASSQGLAGVETQYF	TGTGCCAGCAGCCAAGGACTAGCGGGGGTAGAGACCCAGTACTTC